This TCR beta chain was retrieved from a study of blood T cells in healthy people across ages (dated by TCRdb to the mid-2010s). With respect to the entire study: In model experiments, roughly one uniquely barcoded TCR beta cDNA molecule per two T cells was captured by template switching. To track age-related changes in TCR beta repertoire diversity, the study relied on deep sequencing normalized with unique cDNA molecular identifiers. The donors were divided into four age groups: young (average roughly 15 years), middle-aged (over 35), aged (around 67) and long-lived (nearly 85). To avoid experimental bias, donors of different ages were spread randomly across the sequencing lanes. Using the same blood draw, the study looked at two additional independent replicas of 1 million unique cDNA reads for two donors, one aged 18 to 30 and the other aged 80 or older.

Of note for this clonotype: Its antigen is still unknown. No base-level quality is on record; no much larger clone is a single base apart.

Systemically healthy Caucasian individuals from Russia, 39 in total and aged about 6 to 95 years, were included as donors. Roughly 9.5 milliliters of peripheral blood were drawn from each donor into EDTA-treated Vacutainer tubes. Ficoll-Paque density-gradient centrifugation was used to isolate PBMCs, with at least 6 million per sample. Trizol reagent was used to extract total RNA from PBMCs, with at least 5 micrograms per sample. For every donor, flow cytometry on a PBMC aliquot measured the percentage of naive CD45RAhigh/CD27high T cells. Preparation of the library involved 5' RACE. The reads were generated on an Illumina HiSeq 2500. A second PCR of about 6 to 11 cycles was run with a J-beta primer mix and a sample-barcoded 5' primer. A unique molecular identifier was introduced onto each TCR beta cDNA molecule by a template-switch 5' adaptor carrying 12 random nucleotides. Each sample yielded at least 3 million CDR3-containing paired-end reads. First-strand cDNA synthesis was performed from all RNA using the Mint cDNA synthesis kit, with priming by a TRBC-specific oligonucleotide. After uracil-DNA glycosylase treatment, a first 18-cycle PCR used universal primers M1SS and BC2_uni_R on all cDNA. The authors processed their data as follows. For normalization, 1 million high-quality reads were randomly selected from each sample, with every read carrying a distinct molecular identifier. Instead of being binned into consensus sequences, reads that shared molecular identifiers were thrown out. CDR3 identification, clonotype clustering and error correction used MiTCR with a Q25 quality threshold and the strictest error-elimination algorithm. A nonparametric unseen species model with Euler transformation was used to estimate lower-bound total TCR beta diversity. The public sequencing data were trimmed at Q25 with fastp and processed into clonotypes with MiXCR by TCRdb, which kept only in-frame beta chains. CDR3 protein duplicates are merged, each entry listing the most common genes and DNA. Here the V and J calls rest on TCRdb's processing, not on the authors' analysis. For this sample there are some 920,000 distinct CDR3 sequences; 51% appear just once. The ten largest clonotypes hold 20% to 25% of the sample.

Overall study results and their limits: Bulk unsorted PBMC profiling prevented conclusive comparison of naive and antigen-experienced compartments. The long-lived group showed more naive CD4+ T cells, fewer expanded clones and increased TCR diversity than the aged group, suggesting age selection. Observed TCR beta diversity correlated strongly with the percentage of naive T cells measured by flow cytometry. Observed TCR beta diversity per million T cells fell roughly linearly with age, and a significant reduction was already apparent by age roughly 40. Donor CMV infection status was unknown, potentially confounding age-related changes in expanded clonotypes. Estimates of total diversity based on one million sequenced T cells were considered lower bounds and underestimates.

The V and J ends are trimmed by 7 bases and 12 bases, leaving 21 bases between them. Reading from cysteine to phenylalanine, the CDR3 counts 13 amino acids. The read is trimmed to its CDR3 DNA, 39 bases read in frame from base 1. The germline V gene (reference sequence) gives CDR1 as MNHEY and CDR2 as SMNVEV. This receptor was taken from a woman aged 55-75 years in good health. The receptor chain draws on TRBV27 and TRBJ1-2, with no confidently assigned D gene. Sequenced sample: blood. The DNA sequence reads TGTGCCAGCACGGGAGGCCCGAGCAGAGGCCACACCTTC. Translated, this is CASTGGPSRGHTF.